A selection of T cell receptor beta chains follows, all from one sample in a study of shared clonotypes between healthy human individuals. Data came from immunoSEQ multiplex PCR; TCRdb stores just in-frame clones and leaves some out. Here the sample spans about 380,000 clones, 96% being singletons. Material for sequencing was memory CD8+ T cells sorted from blood. The receptor source for this set is a man aged 25-40 years in good health. CDR3s include the opening cysteine and the closing phenylalanine or tryptophan. The D gene is left open where the match is weak. Only part of the rows carry a size: once, few, many, or a class if the clone is expanded.

.	.	TRBV5-1	TRBJ1-3	CASSLVPGPGNTIYF	TGCGCCAGCAGCTTGGTTCCAGGGCCGGGAAACACCATATATTTT
.	.	TRBV7-2	TRBJ2-7	CASSLVAGEGEQYF	TGTGCCAGCAGCTTAGTTGCAGGGGAGGGCGAGCAGTACTTC
.	.	TRBV10-3	TRBJ1-4	CAIKGGGEKLFF	TGTGCCATCAAGGGTGGAGGTGAAAAACTGTTTTTT
TRBD2	.	TRBV5-1	TRBJ2-7	CASSWTGTSGIYEQYF	TGCGCCAGCAGCTGGACCGGGACTAGCGGGATCTACGAGCAGTACTTC
TRBD2	.	TRBV7-2	TRBJ2-7	CASSLESGITYEQYF	TGTGCCAGCAGCTTAGAGAGCGGGATCACCTACGAGCAGTACTTC
.	.	TRBV21-1	TRBJ2-7	CASSQGGRRGVSHYEQYF	TGTGCCAGCAGCCAAGGCGGCAGAAGGGGGGTTTCCCATTACGAGCAGTACTTC
.	.	TRBV7-2	TRBJ1-2	CASSFQHNYGYTF	TGTGCCAGCAGCTTTCAGCATAACTATGGCTACACCTTC
TRBD2	.	TRBV19	TRBJ2-3	CASSTLAGGSTDTQYF	TGTGCCAGTAGTACTCTAGCGGGAGGGAGCACAGATACGCAGTATTTT
TRBD2	.	TRBV29-1	TRBJ2-5	CSVGGAGGKETQYF	TGCAGCGTTGGGGGAGCGGGGGGGAAAGAGACCCAGTACTTC
TRBD2	.	TRBV10-2	TRBJ2-7	CASSEPSGRVYEQYF	TGCGCCAGCAGTGAGCCGAGCGGGAGAGTCTACGAGCAGTACTTC
.	.	TRBV10-1	TRBJ2-2	CAGLGWDTGELFF	TGCGCCGGGCTAGGGTGGGACACCGGGGAGCTGTTTTTT
.	.	TRBV5-4	TRBJ2-6	CASSLLPRSSGANVLTF	TGTGCCAGCAGCTTGCTTCCCCGGAGCTCTGGGGCCAACGTCCTGACTTTC
TRBD1	.	TRBV29-1	TRBJ2-4	CSVARDSKNIQYF	TGCAGCGTTGCCCGGGACAGCAAAAACATTCAGTACTTC
.	.	TRBV6-1	TRBJ1-1	CASSERTEAFF	TGTGCCAGCAGTGAACGGACTGAAGCTTTCTTT
.	.	TRBV27	TRBJ2-7	CATRRRGAYEQYF	TGTGCCACACGGAGGCGGGGAGCCTACGAGCAGTACTTC
.	.	TRBV6-5	TRBJ1-3	CASSRDLSGNTIYF	TGTGCCAGCAGTCGGGACCTCTCTGGAAACACCATATATTTT
TRBD2	.	TRBV28	TRBJ2-5	CASSPSGGGVVTQYF	TGTGCCAGCAGTCCCTCCGGGGGGGGCGTGGTGACCCAGTACTTC
.	.	TRBV9	TRBJ2-7	CASSVDHSYEQYF	TGTGCCAGCAGCGTGGACCACTCCTACGAGCAGTACTTC
TRBD2	.	TRBV19	TRBJ2-3	CASSLLAGTADTQYF	TGTGCCAGTAGTTTACTAGCGGGGACAGCAGATACGCAGTATTTT
TRBD2	.	TRBV4-2	TRBJ2-3	CASSQVLAGKGDTQYF	TGTGCCAGCAGCCAGGTACTAGCGGGAAAGGGAGATACGCAGTATTTT
.	.	TRBV7-2	TRBJ2-7	CASSLPVPYEQYF	TGTGCCAGCAGCTTGCCCGTCCCCTACGAGCAGTACTTC
.	.	TRBV27	TRBJ1-1	CASSLSGGNTEAFF	TGTGCCAGCAGTTTATCGGGTGGGAACACTGAAGCTTTCTTT
.	.	TRBV30	TRBJ1-1	CAWSVMNTEAFF	TGTGCCTGGAGCGTTATGAACACTGAAGCTTTCTTT
.	once	TRBV28	TRBJ2-7	CASIPGRRSYEQYF	TGTGCCAGCATTCCGGGACGCCGCTCCTACGAGCAGTACTTC
TRBD1	.	TRBV4-1	TRBJ1-2	CASSQGRQGTNYGYTF	TGCGCCAGCAGCCAAGGAAGACAGGGAACTAACTATGGCTACACCTTC
.	.	TRBV5-1	TRBJ2-1	CASSQLQNGNEQFF	TGCGCCAGCAGCCAGCTTCAAAATGGGAATGAGCAGTTCTTC
TRBD2	.	TRBV4-2	TRBJ2-7	CASSHGGAYEQYF	TGTGCCAGCAGCCACGGGGGGGCCTACGAGCAGTACTTC
.	.	TRBV11-1	TRBJ1-4	CASSARRGATNEKLFF	TGTGCCAGCAGCGCTCGCCGTGGGGCAACTAATGAAAAACTGTTTTTT
.	.	TRBV27	TRBJ2-7	CASSLFPKPLYEQYF	TGTGCCAGCAGTTTATTTCCAAAACCCCTCTACGAGCAGTACTTC
.	.	TRBV29-1	TRBJ1-2	CSVDTLLRGYTF	TGCAGCGTGGACACTCTCCTGAGGGGCTACACCTTC
TRBD2	.	TRBV4-1	TRBJ2-3	CASSQGAGRPDTQYF	TGCGCCAGCAGCCAAGGAGCGGGGCGGCCAGATACGCAGTATTTT
.	once	TRBV27	TRBJ1-1	CASRWVRNTEAFF	TGTGCCAGCAGGTGGGTGCGAAACACTGAAGCTTTCTTT
.	once	TRBV10-2	TRBJ2-7	CASRLTYEQYF	TGCGCCAGCAGGCTCACCTACGAGCAGTACTTC
TRBD1	.	TRBV29-1	TRBJ2-3	CSGTDRVRLSDTQYF	TGCAGCGGGACAGACAGGGTTCGGCTTTCAGATACGCAGTATTTT
.	.	TRBV7-8	TRBJ2-5	CASSLAWETQYF	TGTGCCAGCAGCTTAGCTTGGGAGACCCAGTACTTC
.	.	TRBV1	TRBJ1-1	CTSSQGRGDTEAFF	TGCACCAGCAGCCAAGGTAGAGGGGACACTGAAGCTTTCTTT
.	.	TRBV5-1	TRBJ2-1	CASSLANEQFF	TGCGCCAGCAGCTTGGCCAATGAGCAGTTCTTC
TRBD2	.	TRBV10-2	TRBJ2-1	CASSGGGGGYNEQFF	TGCGCCAGCAGTGGGGGCGGGGGTGGCTACAATGAGCAGTTCTTC
.	.	TRBV7-9	TRBJ2-7	CASSLGPFQTSYEQYF	TGTGCCAGCAGCTTAGGGCCCTTCCAAACCTCCTACGAGCAGTACTTC
.	.	TRBV7-3	TRBJ2-5	CASSLMVGETQYF	TGTGCCAGCAGCTTAATGGTGGGAGAGACCCAGTACTTC
.	.	TRBV13	TRBJ2-1	CASSPWSGEQFF	TGTGCCAGCAGCCCCTGGAGCGGTGAGCAGTTCTTC
TRBD2	.	TRBV19	TRBJ2-7	CASSPSGSGYEQYF	TGTGCCAGTAGCCCCAGCGGGAGCGGCTACGAGCAGTACTTC
.	.	TRBV28	TRBJ2-7	CASSEGGPTYEQYF	TGTGCCAGCTCAGAGGGGGGGCCAACCTACGAGCAGTACTTC
.	.	TRBV6-6	TRBJ2-1	CACRRPPGNEQFF	TGTGCCTGCAGGCGTCCACCAGGGAATGAGCAGTTCTTC
TRBD1	.	TRBV19	TRBJ1-2	CASSPDRGYGYTF	TGTGCCAGTAGCCCGGACAGGGGATATGGCTACACCTTC
TRBD2	.	TRBV29-1	TRBJ2-3	CSVVSQTSGRADTQYF	TGCAGCGTTGTCTCACAAACTAGCGGGAGGGCAGATACGCAGTATTTT
TRBD1	.	TRBV5-4	TRBJ2-5	CASSSPTGGPVPTQYF	TGTGCCAGCAGTAGCCCGACAGGGGGCCCAGTCCCGACCCAGTACTTC
.	.	TRBV28	TRBJ2-7	CASSRVQGTYSTYEQYF	TGTGCCAGCAGTCGAGTGCAGGGGACCTACTCGACCTACGAGCAGTACTTC
.	.	TRBV20-1	TRBJ2-3	CSAFHLGGQYF	TGCAGTGCGTTTCACTTGGGGGGGCAGTATTTT
.	.	TRBV7-2	TRBJ1-2	CASSLVAANYGYTF	TGTGCCAGCAGCTTAGTCGCAGCTAACTATGGCTACACCTTC